This T cell receptor (beta chain) was captured by sequencing in a study of blood T cell repertoires in COVID-19. Study-wide background: COVID-19 samples from acute and convalescent phases originated in the United States, Italy and Spain.

V was shortened by 4 bases and J by 2 bases, with 8 bases between the two germline ends. This CDR3 region has 13 residues. CDR1 and CDR2 from the germline V gene are SNHLY and FYNNEI. In the original workflow: Researchers report that nucleated cell counts were estimated from reference gene primer amplification. The assay was immunoSEQ multiplex PCR, and TCRdb's table has in-frame clones only and misses some. V and J calls and clone size come straight from that table; D and trimming were deduced from the DNA. The top ten clones hold roughly 15% of a sample with approximately 49,000 clones, more than 75% of them seen once.

The sample taken for sequencing was peripheral blood. The source is a human donor with acute or convalescent COVID-19. The donor label of this sample is uncertain. The chain links TRBV2 to TRBJ1-1; maybe TRBD1 (5 bases). CDR3 amino acids: CASSVQGNTEAFF. In nucleotides, the CDR3 is TGTGCCAGCAGTGTGCAGGGAAACACTGAAGCTTTCTTT. Based on the CDR3 plus reference TRBV2 and TRBJ1-1, the full variable domain is EPEVTQTPSHQVTQMGQEVILRCVPISNHLYFYWYRQILGQKVEFLVSFYNNEISEKSEIFDDQFSVERPDGSNFTLKIRSTKLEDSAMYFCASSVQGNTEAFFGQGTRLTVV.